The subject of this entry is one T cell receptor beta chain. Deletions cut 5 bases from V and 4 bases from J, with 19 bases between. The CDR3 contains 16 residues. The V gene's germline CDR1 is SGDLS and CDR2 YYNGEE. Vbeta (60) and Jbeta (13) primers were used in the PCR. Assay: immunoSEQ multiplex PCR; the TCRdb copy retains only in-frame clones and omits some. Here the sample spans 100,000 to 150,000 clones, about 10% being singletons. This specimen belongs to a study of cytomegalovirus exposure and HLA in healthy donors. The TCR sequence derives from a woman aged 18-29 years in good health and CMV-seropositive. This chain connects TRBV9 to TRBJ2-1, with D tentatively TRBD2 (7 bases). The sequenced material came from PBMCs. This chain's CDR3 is CASSLGGDGSYNEQFF. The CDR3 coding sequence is TGTGCCAGCAGTCTAGGGGGGGACGGGTCTTACAATGAGCAGTTCTTC. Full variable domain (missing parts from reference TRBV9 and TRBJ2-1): DSGVTQTPKHLITATGQRVTLRCSPRSGDLSVYWYQQSLDQGLQFLIQYYNGEERAKGNILERFSAQQFPDLHSELNLSSLELGDSALYFCASSLGGDGSYNEQFFGPGTRLTVL.